This section outlines one T cell receptor (beta chain) sequence together with its context. Its target is unknown. The DNA is left out, because the CDR3 cannot be placed on it with certainty; the CDR3 is given as TCRdb lists it. The CDR3 is 13 amino acids in total, end residues counted. A process of 5'RACE template switching, which added a universal primer site and UMIs, was used to make TCR cDNA. TCRdb reanalysed the 5' RACE reads using MiXCR and keeps one entry per CDR3 protein. The sample has under 700,000 distinct CDR3 sequences, around 16% seen once. This sample stems from a study of T cells after yellow fever vaccination. Points from the study as a whole: Once the booster was given, most primary-vaccination clones reappeared, at approximately 97% for CD4 and roughly 90% for CD8. Highly abundant clonotypes carried over from the bulk population could end up in FACS-sorted repertoires as contaminants. Only a small proportion of the clonotypes turned up in both the CD4 and the CD8 compartments, likely arising from convergent recombination.

The sequences come from PBMCs, collected less than 6 days after the first yellow fever vaccination. This clonotype originated in a man in his late teens or twenties who received the YFV17D yellow fever vaccine. This sequence joins TRBV12-3 or TRBV12-4 and TRBJ2-7. CDR3 residues: CASSSSTTYEQYV.